Listed below are T cell receptor beta chains from one sample, sequenced in a study of cytomegalovirus exposure and HLA in healthy donors. Some clones are missing from TCRdb's copy, which holds only in-frame ones; the method was immunoSEQ multiplex PCR. The sample carries roughly 240,000 clones, around 80% recorded once. Material for sequencing was PBMCs. The source is a boy younger than 18 in good health and CMV-seronegative. CDR3s include the opening cysteine and the closing phenylalanine or tryptophan. D genes are given only for firm matches. For some rows the clone size is stated as once, few or many, or as a class when expanded; others skip it.

d_call,j_call,v_call,clone_size,cdr3_nt,cdr3_aa
TRBD1,TRBJ1-5,TRBV6-6,few,TGTGCCAGCACCACGAGGGTAGGGGGCGTTAATCAGCCCCAGCATTTT,CASTTRVGGVNQPQHF
.,TRBJ2-5,TRBV9,.,TGTGCCAGCAGCAGGGGGGGTTTCCAAGAGACCCAGTACTTC,CASSRGGFQETQYF
.,TRBJ1-2,TRBV12-1,.,TGTGCCAGCAGCCCGCGGGACAGGGGGCCCTCGGGGTCCTATGGCTACACCTTC,CASSPRDRGPSGSYGYTF
.,TRBJ2-5,TRBV27,.,TGTGCCAGCAGTTTCTTCCCGGGGGTGTCCCAAGGGACCCAGTACTTC,CASSFFPGVSQGTQYF
TRBD1,TRBJ2-7,TRBV18,.,TGTGCCAGCTCATCTAGCCTGGGACAGGGGGACCAGTACTTC,CASSSSLGQGDQYF
.,TRBJ2-2,TRBV19,.,TGTGCCAGTAGTCCACGACAGGTTACTACCGGGGAGCTGTTTTTT,CASSPRQVTTGELFF
.,TRBJ1-1,TRBV6-6,.,TGTGCCAGCAGTACCAACGAAGGGGCTGGTCGGACTGAAGCTTTCTTT,CASSTNEGAGRTEAFF
.,TRBJ1-5,TRBV5-6,.,TGTGCCAGCAAGCAAACAGGGATTGGCAATCAGCCCCAGCATTTT,CASKQTGIGNQPQHF
TRBD2,TRBJ2-7,TRBV2,.,TGTGCCAGCATCCCCGTCCGGGCTAGCGGACTAAGCGAGCAGTACTTC,CASIPVRASGLSEQYF
TRBD2,TRBJ2-1,TRBV6-5,.,TGTGCCAGCAGTGTAGCGGGAGGCGAAAATGAGCAGTTCTTC,CASSVAGGENEQFF
.,TRBJ2-1,TRBV5-1,.,TGCGCCAGCAGCTTGGAAGCTGAGCAGTTCTTC,CASSLEAEQFF
.,TRBJ2-3,TRBV9,.,TGTGCCAGCAGCGTAGAAGCGGCTACAGATACGCAGTATTTT,CASSVEAATDTQYF
.,TRBJ1-4,TRBV30,.,TGTGCCTGGAGGCACTACTCAGGGCTGCTGAATGAAAAACTGTTTTTT,CAWRHYSGLLNEKLFF
TRBD2,TRBJ2-1,TRBV5-4,.,TGTGCCAGCAGCCCGGCTAGCGGGGGGGCCTACAATGAGCAGTTCTTC,CASSPASGGAYNEQFF
TRBD1,TRBJ1-3,TRBV5-1,.,TGCGCCAGCAGCCGCGGGACAGGGAATCTCCTTGACGGAAACACCATATATTTT,CASSRGTGNLLDGNTIYF
TRBD1,TRBJ1-1,TRBV7-2,.,TGTGCCAGCAGCCCCGGGACAGGGGGTTGGGTCGCTGAAGCTTTCTTT,CASSPGTGGWVAEAFF
.,TRBJ2-3,TRBV6-5,.,TGTGCCAGCAGCCGGAGGGAAGATACGCAGTATTTT,CASSRREDTQYF
TRBD1,TRBJ2-5,TRBV2,few,TGTGCCAGCAGGCTCGACAGGGCGCAGGAGACCCAGTACTTC,CASRLDRAQETQYF
TRBD1,TRBJ2-7,TRBV5-1,.,TGCGCCAGCAGCTCCGGACAGGGGGCGGACGAGCAGTACTTC,CASSSGQGADEQYF
TRBD2,TRBJ2-7,TRBV11-3,.,TGTGCCAGCAGCTTAGGGGGCGGGGGGAGCTCCTACGAGCAGTACTTC,CASSLGGGGSSYEQYF
.,TRBJ1-2,TRBV19,.,TGTGCCAGTAGTATCGGACGGCGGGGAGGCTACACCTTC,CASSIGRRGGYTF
TRBD1,TRBJ1-2,TRBV19,.,TGTGCCAGTAGTACGGACAGGGAATATGGCTACACCTTC,CASSTDREYGYTF
TRBD2,TRBJ2-2,TRBV19,.,TGTGCCAGTAGTCGACTAGCGGGAAACACCGGGGAGCTGTTTTTT,CASSRLAGNTGELFF
.,TRBJ1-1,TRBV19,.,TGTGCCAGTAGTATCGGACAGAAGAACACTGAAGCTTTCTTT,CASSIGQKNTEAFF
.,TRBJ2-7,TRBV19,few,TGTGCCAGTAGTGCCCCACTAGCTAGGGCCGAGCAGTACTTC,CASSAPLARAEQYF
.,TRBJ1-1,TRBV16,.,TGTGCCAGCAGCCCAGCCCTAGGGGGAATCGCTGAAGCTTTCTTT,CASSPALGGIAEAFF
.,TRBJ1-4,TRBV6-1,.,TGTGCCAGCAGTAGCGACAGGACCGACGAAAAACTGTTTTTT,CASSSDRTDEKLFF
.,TRBJ2-3,TRBV10-3,.,TGTGCCATCAGTGAGGGACAAGACACAGATACGCAGTATTTT,CAISEGQDTDTQYF
.,TRBJ1-1,TRBV27,.,TGTGCCAGCAGCCCTGTTCGGAACACTGAAGCTTTCTTT,CASSPVRNTEAFF
.,TRBJ2-7,TRBV14,.,TGTGCCAGCAGCCTAGCGGCCGAGCAGTACTTC,CASSLAAEQYF
.,TRBJ2-5,TRBV7-9,.,TGTGCCAGCAGCTTAAGCGACAGAGAACAAGAGACCCAGTACTTC,CASSLSDREQETQYF
.,TRBJ2-3,TRBV9,once,TGTGCCAGCTCCTTTTGGTGGGAAGCGGGCACAGATACGCAGTATTTT,CASSFWWEAGTDTQYF
.,TRBJ2-3,TRBV7-6,.,TGTGCCAGCAGCTTAGCGGGAGTCGGAGATACGCAGTATTTT,CASSLAGVGDTQYF
.,TRBJ2-1,TRBV30,.,TGTGCCTGGGGACGGGGGGCGCACAATGAGCAGTTCTTC,CAWGRGAHNEQFF
TRBD2,TRBJ2-2,TRBV9,.,TGTGCCAGCAGCGCCGCGGGGCTAGCGGGGGGGGAGCTGTTTTTT,CASSAAGLAGGELFF
TRBD1,TRBJ2-2,TRBV5-1,few,TGCGCCAGCAGCGGAGGACAGGGAGGCGGCACCGGGGAGCTGTTTTTT,CASSGGQGGGTGELFF
TRBD2,TRBJ2-2,TRBV7-7,.,TGTGCCAGCAGCTCCCTTAGCGGGAGCAAGACCGGGGAGCTGTTTTTT,CASSSLSGSKTGELFF
TRBD2,TRBJ2-1,TRBV18,once,TGTGCCAGCTCACCCTGGGAGGGCAACAATGAGCAGTTCTTC,CASSPWEGNNEQFF
TRBD2,TRBJ2-1,TRBV29-1,.,TGCAGCGTAGGTAGCGGGAGCTCCTACAATGAGCAGTTCTTC,CSVGSGSSYNEQFF
.,TRBJ1-1,TRBV14,once,TGTGCCAGCAGCCAAGGGCCAGGGGTGAGCACTGAAGCTTTCTTT,CASSQGPGVSTEAFF
TRBD1,TRBJ2-3,TRBV6-4,.,TGTGCCAGCAGTGTAGAGGACAGGGGAGGAGCAGATACGCAGTATTTT,CASSVEDRGGADTQYF
.,TRBJ1-1,TRBV18,.,TGTGCCAGCTCCCTTTCTCGGGAAACTGAAGCTTTCTTT,CASSLSRETEAFF
.,TRBJ1-1,TRBV18,.,TGTGCCAGCTCATCGAGGATATCGGGAAGGGACACTGAAGCTTTCTTT,CASSSRISGRDTEAFF
.,TRBJ1-2,TRBV21-1,.,TGTGCCAGCAGCAAACGGGACAGCCCCTATGGCTACACCTTC,CASSKRDSPYGYTF
TRBD2,TRBJ2-1,TRBV5-6,once,TGTGCCAGCAGCTTGGCCGGTCTAGCGGCCGACTCCAATGAGCAGTTCTTC,CASSLAGLAADSNEQFF